The clone carrying this T cell receptor (beta chain) appeared many times. TCRdb re-called the 5' RACE reads through MiXCR, storing one row per CDR3 protein. The repertoire holds more than 45,000 distinct CDR3 sequences, with around 3.6% as singletons. This specimen belongs to a study of neurological immune-mediated disorders. CDR1 DFQATT and CDR2 SNEGSKA come from the germline V gene (reference sequence). Germline trimming cut 0 bases from V and 5 bases from J; bases unmatched to any gene: 8. The CDR3 runs to 15 residues. The specimen was PBMCs. This chain joins TRBV20-1 and TRBJ2-3; 7 nucleotides match TRBD2. The sequence was collected from a young man with multiple sclerosis. The CDR3 is CSARDGSGAGDTQYF. The CDR3 DNA follows: TGCAGTGCTAGAGACGGGAGCGGGGCCGGAGATACGCAGTATTTT.